This is a list of T cell receptor beta chains from one sample in a study of cytomegalovirus exposure and HLA in healthy donors. Sequenced by immunoSEQ multiplex PCR; TCRdb stores in-frame clones only, minus some. In the table there are around 70,000 clones, around two thirds of which are singletons. Sequencing used PBMCs. Receptor source: a human donor in good health. The CDR3 runs from the conserved cysteine through the conserved F or W. Fields, in order: CDR3 protein, CDR3 DNA, J gene, D gene, clone size, V gene. D genes are given only for firm matches. Only part of the rows carry a size: once, few, many, or a class if the clone is expanded.

CDR3 protein: CASSLAGGTDTQYF
CDR3 DNA: TGTGCCAGCAGTCTAGCGGGAGGCACAGATACGCAGTATTTT
J gene: TRBJ2-3
D gene: TRBD2
clone size: .
V gene: TRBV4-2

CDR3 protein: CASSEAGLGTDTQYF
CDR3 DNA: TGTGCCAGCAGTGAAGCAGGACTAGGGACAGATACGCAGTATTTT
J gene: TRBJ2-3
D gene: TRBD2
clone size: few
V gene: TRBV6-1

CDR3 protein: CAGSKRERTDTQYF
CDR3 DNA: TGTGCCGGCAGTAAGCGGGAGAGGACAGATACGCAGTATTTT
J gene: TRBJ2-3
D gene: TRBD2
clone size: .
V gene: TRBV25-1

CDR3 protein: CASSAYRGQKAFF
CDR3 DNA: TGTGCCAGCAGCGCCTACCGGGGACAAAAGGCTTTCTTT
J gene: TRBJ1-1
D gene: .
clone size: .
V gene: TRBV9

CDR3 protein: CASSAQGNGYTF
CDR3 DNA: TGTGCCAGCAGCGCACAGGGCAATGGCTACACCTTC
J gene: TRBJ1-2
D gene: .
clone size: .
V gene: TRBV7-3

CDR3 protein: CASRWTGGNEQYF
CDR3 DNA: TGTGCCAGCAGGTGGACAGGGGGCAACGAGCAGTACTTC
J gene: TRBJ2-7
D gene: TRBD1
clone size: .
V gene: TRBV27

CDR3 protein: CASSQLNTEAFF
CDR3 DNA: TGTGCCAGCAGCCAACTTAACACTGAAGCTTTCTTT
J gene: TRBJ1-1
D gene: .
clone size: .
V gene: TRBV14

CDR3 protein: CASSGTGLAFRAFF
CDR3 DNA: TGTGCCAGCAGTGGGACAGGGCTGGCATTTCGAGCTTTCTTT
J gene: TRBJ1-1
D gene: TRBD1
clone size: once
V gene: TRBV6-1

CDR3 protein: CASSGGLLSEQFF
CDR3 DNA: TGTGCCAGCAGTGGCGGGCTGTTAAGTGAGCAGTTCTTC
J gene: TRBJ2-1
D gene: .
clone size: few
V gene: TRBV6-5

CDR3 protein: CASSLARAGGTDTQYF
CDR3 DNA: TGTGCCAGCAGCCTAGCTCGAGCGGGAGGCACAGATACGCAGTATTTT
J gene: TRBJ2-3
D gene: TRBD2
clone size: .
V gene: TRBV28

CDR3 protein: CASRDRGTDTQYF
CDR3 DNA: TGTGCCAGCAGGGACAGGGGCACAGATACGCAGTATTTT
J gene: TRBJ2-3
D gene: TRBD1
clone size: few
V gene: TRBV6-5

CDR3 protein: CASSPLAERYGYTF
CDR3 DNA: TGTGCCAGCAGCCCGCTGGCCGAGCGGTATGGCTACACCTTC
J gene: TRBJ1-2
D gene: .
clone size: .
V gene: TRBV7-6

CDR3 protein: CASRGRNEQFF
CDR3 DNA: TGTGCCAGCAGGGGGAGGAATGAGCAGTTCTTC
J gene: TRBJ2-1
D gene: .
clone size: .
V gene: TRBV7-9

CDR3 protein: CASSSGTGLHGYTF
CDR3 DNA: TGTGCCAGCAGCTCCGGGACAGGGCTTCATGGCTACACCTTC
J gene: TRBJ1-2
D gene: TRBD1
clone size: .
V gene: TRBV7-9

CDR3 protein: CATSRGPGGGTQYF
CDR3 DNA: TGTGCCACCAGCAGAGGGCCTGGGGGGGGAACGCAGTATTTT
J gene: TRBJ2-3
D gene: TRBD2
clone size: .
V gene: TRBV15

CDR3 protein: CAWSLGQGAETQYF
CDR3 DNA: TGTGCCTGGAGTTTAGGACAGGGGGCCGAGACCCAGTACTTC
J gene: TRBJ2-5
D gene: TRBD1
clone size: .
V gene: TRBV30

CDR3 protein: CASSLGTASGETQYF
CDR3 DNA: TGCGCCAGCAGCTTGGGAACTGCGTCGGGAGAGACCCAGTACTTC
J gene: TRBJ2-5
D gene: .
clone size: .
V gene: TRBV5-1

CDR3 protein: CASSSRDGQETQYF
CDR3 DNA: TGCGCCAGCTCGTCGCGGGACGGCCAAGAGACCCAGTACTTC
J gene: TRBJ2-5
D gene: .
clone size: .
V gene: TRBV5-1

CDR3 protein: CASSPPGIRPVYEQYF
CDR3 DNA: TGTGCCAGCAGCCCTCCCGGGATCCGGCCAGTCTACGAGCAGTACTTC
J gene: TRBJ2-7
D gene: .
clone size: .
V gene: TRBV7-2

CDR3 protein: CASSSAGGPSREQFF
CDR3 DNA: TGTGCCAGCAGCTCAGCGGGAGGGCCATCTCGGGAGCAGTTCTTC
J gene: TRBJ2-1
D gene: TRBD2
clone size: once
V gene: TRBV13

CDR3 protein: CAISEFDSSYQPQHF
CDR3 DNA: TGTGCCATCAGTGAGTTCGACAGCAGCTATCAGCCCCAGCATTTT
J gene: TRBJ1-5
D gene: .
clone size: .
V gene: TRBV10-3

CDR3 protein: CASSFGTGSRETQYF
CDR3 DNA: TGTGCCAGCAGCTTTGGGACAGGGTCGCGAGAGACCCAGTACTTC
J gene: TRBJ2-5
D gene: TRBD1
clone size: few
V gene: TRBV7-2

CDR3 protein: CSVEGGTFYGYTF
CDR3 DNA: TGCAGCGTTGAAGGGGGGACTTTCTATGGCTACACCTTC
J gene: TRBJ1-2
D gene: .
clone size: .
V gene: TRBV29-1

CDR3 protein: CASSYRGTITEAFF
CDR3 DNA: TGTGCCAGCAGTTACAGGGGGACAATCACTGAAGCTTTCTTT
J gene: TRBJ1-1
D gene: TRBD1
clone size: .
V gene: TRBV28

CDR3 protein: CAWRGLRWTDTQYF
CDR3 DNA: TGTGCCTGGCGGGGTTTGAGGTGGACAGATACGCAGTATTTT
J gene: TRBJ2-3
D gene: .
clone size: .
V gene: TRBV30

CDR3 protein: CASSIEKGARTEAFF
CDR3 DNA: TGTGCCAGTAGTATAGAAAAGGGGGCGAGAACTGAAGCTTTCTTT
J gene: TRBJ1-1
D gene: TRBD1
clone size: .
V gene: TRBV19

CDR3 protein: CASSFDRVHFEKLFF
CDR3 DNA: TGTGCCAGCAGCTTCGACAGGGTACATTTTGAAAAACTGTTTTTT
J gene: TRBJ1-4
D gene: TRBD1
clone size: .
V gene: TRBV11-2

CDR3 protein: CASRLDRAYNEQFF
CDR3 DNA: TGTGCCAGCAGGCTGGACAGGGCCTACAATGAGCAGTTCTTC
J gene: TRBJ2-1
D gene: TRBD1
clone size: .
V gene: TRBV27

CDR3 protein: CASSLSGTLGGYEQYF
CDR3 DNA: TGTGCCAGCAGTTTAAGCGGGACTCTCGGGGGCTACGAGCAGTACTTC
J gene: TRBJ2-7
D gene: TRBD2
clone size: .
V gene: TRBV27

CDR3 protein: CSVRDRVEAGANVLTF
CDR3 DNA: TGCAGCGTTAGGGACAGGGTAGAGGCTGGGGCCAACGTCCTGACTTTC
J gene: TRBJ2-6
D gene: TRBD1
clone size: .
V gene: TRBV29-1

CDR3 protein: CASSGGTGSSILTF
CDR3 DNA: TGTGCCAGCAGTGGGGGGACAGGGAGCTCCATCCTGACTTTC
J gene: TRBJ2-6
D gene: TRBD1
clone size: .
V gene: TRBV6-1

CDR3 protein: CSVEDRVYGYTF
CDR3 DNA: TGCAGCGTTGAAGATCGGGTTTATGGCTACACCTTC
J gene: TRBJ1-2
D gene: .
clone size: .
V gene: TRBV29-1

CDR3 protein: CASSTGTELNTEAFF
CDR3 DNA: TGCGCCAGCAGCACGGGGACAGAGTTAAACACTGAAGCTTTCTTT
J gene: TRBJ1-1
D gene: TRBD1
clone size: .
V gene: TRBV5-1

CDR3 protein: CASSESTFPGLSRTGELFF
CDR3 DNA: TGCGCCAGCAGTGAGTCGACGTTTCCGGGACTAAGTAGAACCGGGGAGCTGTTTTTT
J gene: TRBJ2-2
D gene: TRBD2
clone size: .
V gene: TRBV10-1

CDR3 protein: CAWSVGLAGGQETQYF
CDR3 DNA: TGTGCCTGGAGTGTAGGGCTAGCGGGAGGGCAAGAGACCCAGTACTTC
J gene: TRBJ2-5
D gene: TRBD2
clone size: .
V gene: TRBV30

CDR3 protein: CASSLDYYGYTF
CDR3 DNA: TGCGCCAGCAGCTTGGACTACTATGGCTACACCTTC
J gene: TRBJ1-2
D gene: .
clone size: .
V gene: TRBV5-1

CDR3 protein: CASSKQQGTYNEQFF
CDR3 DNA: TGCGCCAGCAGCAAACAACAGGGGACCTACAATGAGCAGTTCTTC
J gene: TRBJ2-1
D gene: TRBD1
clone size: .
V gene: TRBV5-1

CDR3 protein: CASSLSGRGRVAEQFF
CDR3 DNA: TGTGCCAGCAGCTTGAGCGGGAGGGGTCGCGTTGCGGAGCAGTTCTTC
J gene: TRBJ2-1
D gene: TRBD2
clone size: .
V gene: TRBV5-6

CDR3 protein: CASSPTRPETQYF
CDR3 DNA: TGCGCCAGCAGCCCTACTAGACCGGAGACCCAGTACTTC
J gene: TRBJ2-5
D gene: .
clone size: .
V gene: TRBV5-1

CDR3 protein: CSVGRGGELAEAFF
CDR3 DNA: TGCAGCGTTGGGAGAGGAGGGGAGCTCGCTGAAGCTTTCTTT
J gene: TRBJ1-1
D gene: .
clone size: .
V gene: TRBV29-1

CDR3 protein: CASSTMTGASGNTIYF
CDR3 DNA: TGTGCCAGCAGCACTATGACAGGGGCGAGTGGAAACACCATATATTTT
J gene: TRBJ1-3
D gene: TRBD1
clone size: few
V gene: TRBV28

CDR3 protein: CASSATVGGGYEQYF
CDR3 DNA: TGTGCCAGCAGCGCCACCGTCGGGGGGGGCTACGAGCAGTACTTC
J gene: TRBJ2-7
D gene: TRBD2
clone size: .
V gene: TRBV9